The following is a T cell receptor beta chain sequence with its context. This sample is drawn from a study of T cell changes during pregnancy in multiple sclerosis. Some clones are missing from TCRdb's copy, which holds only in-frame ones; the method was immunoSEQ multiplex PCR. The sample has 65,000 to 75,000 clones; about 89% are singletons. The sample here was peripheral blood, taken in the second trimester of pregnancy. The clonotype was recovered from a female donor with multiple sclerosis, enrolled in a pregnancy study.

CDR3 region: CASSAGTSGYEQYF. The CDR3 DNA follows: TGTGCCAGCAGCGCCGGGACTAGCGGCTACGAGCAGTACTTC. The chain links TRBV11-3 to TRBJ2-7, with TRBD2 matching over 11 bases. The trim removed 5 bases at V and 3 bases at J, leaving 3 bases unmatched. Germline loops: CDR1 SGHNT, CDR2 YENEEA. This CDR3 comprises 14 residues. The entire variable domain, with the rest obtained from reference TRBV11-3 and TRBJ2-7, is as follows: EAGVVQSPRYKIIEKKQPVAFWCNPISGHNTLYWYLQNLGQGPELLIRYENEEAVDDSQLPKDRFSAERLKGVDSTLKIQPAELGDSAVYLCASSAGTSGYEQYFGPGTRLTVT.